This TCR beta chain stems from a study of blood T cell repertoires in COVID-19. Study context: The samples span acute and convalescent COVID-19 from the United States, Italy and Spain. PBMCs, B-cell-depleted T cells, or T cells were the source of the cDNA or gDNA that made up the material.

The repertoire was sequenced with immunoSEQ multiplex PCR; TCRdb's copy has only in-frame clones and lacks some. The sample lists around 170,000 clones; over 80% were seen once. Followed over time, Seattle patients had been enrolled while infection was active. The clonotype was recovered from a woman aged 70-85 years with COVID-19, enrolled during active disease. The sequenced sample consisted of peripheral blood.

In nucleotides, the CDR3 is TGTGCCAGCAGTTTAGGGCAGACAACTAATGAAAAACTGTTTTTT. Encoded protein: CASSLGQTTNEKLFF. V usage is TRBV27 and J usage is TRBJ1-4; no clear D gene. Germline CDR1 is MNHEY and CDR2 is SMNVEV (reference sequence). The CDR3 has 15 residues. Deletions cut 2 bases from V and 0 bases from J, with 7 bases between.